The 21 T cell receptor beta chains listed next were all sequenced from one sample in a study of blood T cell repertoires in COVID-19. The repertoire was sequenced with immunoSEQ multiplex PCR; TCRdb's copy has only in-frame clones and lacks some. The data contain some 130,000 clones, approximately 86% of them singletons. Specimen: PBMCs or T cells enriched from blood (not recorded which). The receptors come from a woman in her 50s who had recovered from COVID-19.

DNA for the CDR3: TGCGCCAGCAGCTTCCTGACAGGGGGCGGCACTGAAGCTTTCTTT. It translates to CASSFLTGGGTEAFF. The V and J genes are TRBV5-1 and TRBJ1-1; 10 nucleotides agree with TRBD1. V lost 2 bases and J lost 4; bases outside the gene matches: 5. The germline CDR1 and CDR2 sequences are SGHRS and YFSETQ. The CDR3 contains 15 residues.

DNA for the CDR3: TGTGCCAGCAGCCGCCCACAGGGGTGGGAGACCCAGTACTTC. Its protein is CASSRPQGWETQYF. The genes are TRBV3-1 (or the pseudogene TRBV3-2) and TRBJ2-5; 7 nucleotides agree with TRBD1. Per the germline V gene, CDR1 is LGHDT and CDR2 is YNNKEL (reference sequence). The V and J ends lost 4 bases and 5 bases, in that order; junction bases with no gene match: 7. This CDR3 has 14 amino acids.

The chain carries TRBV7-9 and TRBJ1-2, with a possible D match to TRBD1 (5 bases). Germline lookup yields CDR1 SEHNR and CDR2 FQNEAQ (reference sequence). V lost 5 bases and J lost 4, with 11 bases in between. The CDR3 runs to 13 residues. The CDR3 DNA is TGTGCCAGCAGCCTTGATCAGGGCTATGGCTACACCTTC. This gives the protein CASSLDQGYGYTF. The variable domain in full, completed from reference TRBV7-9 and TRBJ1-2, reads DTGVSQNPRHKITKRGQNVTFRCDPISEHNRLYWYRQTLGQGPEFLTYFQNEAQLEKSRLLSDRFSAERPKGSFSTLEIQRTEQGDSAMYLCASSLDQGYGYTFGSGTRLTVV.

The rearrangement links TRBV14 to TRBJ1-6; 7 nucleotides align to TRBD1. CDR1 is SGHDN and CDR2 is FVKESK in the germline V gene. Trimming cost V 2 bases and J 6 bases; bases outside gene matches: 4. The CDR3 has 15 residues. CDR3 nucleotide sequence: TGTGCCAGCAGCCAACAGACAGGGTTTAATTCACCCCTCCACTTT. The encoded protein is CASSQQTGFNSPLHF.

CDR3 DNA: TGTGCCAGCAGCTTACAACAGGGGCCCACCTACGAGCAGTACTTC. It codes for CASSLQQGPTYEQYF. The V gene is TRBV14, the J gene TRBJ2-7; 7 nucleotides align to TRBD1. Trimming took 5 bases from V and 2 from J; bases not matched to a gene: 9. The CDR3 consists of 15 residues. The germline V gene has CDR1 SGHDN and CDR2 FVKESK.

The chain uses TRBV14 and TRBJ1-2; 7 bases agree with TRBD1. The CDR3 is 13 amino acids. The germline V gene encodes CDR1 SGHDN and CDR2 FVKESK. V dropped 6 bases and J dropped 5; count of bases not matched to a gene: 6. For the CDR3, the DNA is TGTGCCAGCAGACTACAGGGGCGGTATGGCTACACCTTC. It specifies CASRLQGRYGYTF.

The chain has TRBV7-2 and TRBJ1-4, with TRBD1 as a possible D gene (6 bases). The CDR3 has 17 amino acids. Trimming took off 2 bases at V and 0 bases at J, with 13 bases between the two ends. Per the germline V gene, CDR1 is SGHTA and CDR2 is FQGNSA. CDR3 bases: TGTGCCAGCAGCTTAAGGGGGGGTTTTTCAACTAATGAAAAACTGTTTTTT. It codes for CASSLRGGFSTNEKLFF.

This clone was recorded only once. The rearrangement links TRBV5-4 to TRBJ1-6; possibly TRBD1 for D (6 bases). Germline CDR1 and CDR2: SGHNT and YYREEE (reference sequence). The V end was cut by 3 bases, the J end by 11 bases, with 15 bases between. There are 14 residues in the CDR3. The CDR3 nucleotides are TGTGCCAGCAGCTCGGTACAGGGAGGGACACCCCTCCACTTT. Translation: CASSSVQGGTPLHF. Based on the CDR3 plus reference TRBV5-4 and TRBJ1-6, the full variable domain is ETGVTQSPTHLIKTRGQQVTLRCSSQSGHNTVSWYQQALGQGPQFIFQYYREEENGRGNFPPRFSGLQFPNYSSELNVNALELDDSALYLCASSSVQGGTPLHFGNGTRLTVT.

This sequence joins TRBV6-4 and TRBJ1-1; 7 nucleotides match TRBD1. The CDR3 spans 14 residues. Germline trimming cut 5 bases from V and 6 bases from J; bases unmatched to any gene: 9. CDR1 is MRHNA and CDR2 is SNTAGT in the germline V gene. Written as DNA, the CDR3 is TGTGCCAGCAGTCCACAGGGGTCATCAGCTGAAGCTTTCTTT. Its protein product is CASSPQGSSAEAFF.

The chain links TRBV10-1 to TRBJ2-1; 7 bases match TRBD2. Germline V gives CDR1 WNHNN, CDR2 SYGVQD (reference sequence). The V segment lost 4 bases and the J segment 10 bases; nucleotides outside the gene matches: 10. CDR3 length: 14 amino acids. The chain's CDR3 is CASSVRRGWPEQFF. The CDR3 DNA reads TGCGCCAGCAGTGTGAGGCGGGGGTGGCCCGAGCAGTTCTTC.

The rearrangement joins TRBV6-5 to TRBJ1-5; D is possibly TRBD1 (5 bases). V was cut by 6 bases and J by 5 bases, with 8 bases left in between. This CDR3 spans 12 amino acids. Germline lookup yields CDR1 MNHEY and CDR2 SVGAGI. CDR3 loop: CASSSQDQPQHF. In DNA, the CDR3 is TGTGCCAGCAGCTCACAGGATCAGCCCCAGCATTTT.

This sequence joins TRBV29-1 and TRBJ2-7; D is possibly TRBD2 (5 bases). Trimming removed 0 bases at V and 7 bases at J, with 13 bases between. This CDR3 has 13 residues. The germline CDR1 and CDR2 sequences are SQVTM and ANQGSEA. The CDR3 region is CSVEESNSGEQYF. The CDR3 coding sequence is TGCAGCGTTGAAGAAAGCAACTCGGGAGAGCAGTACTTC.

The rearrangement links TRBV5-1 to TRBJ1-1, with D unclear. Trimming stripped 3 bases from V and 6 bases from J, with 12 bases between. Germline V gene data show CDR1 as SGHRS and CDR2 as YFSETQ. This CDR3 has 13 amino acids. The CDR3 DNA reads as TGCGCCAGCAGCTCCCCGCGATTCGCTGAAGCTTTCTTT. The encoded protein is CASSSPRFAEAFF.

The rearrangement links TRBV2 to TRBJ2-2, with D possibly matching TRBD2 (5 bases). The CDR3 runs 11 residues. The V gene lost 6 bases and the J gene lost 6 bases, with 5 bases spanning the gap. Per germline, CDR1 SNHLY and CDR2 FYNNEI. The CDR3 loop is CASREAGELFF. DNA for the CDR3: TGTGCCAGCAGGGAGGCCGGGGAGCTGTTTTTT.

This chain uses TRBV6-5 with TRBJ1-2; tentatively, D is TRBD1 (6 bases). Per germline, CDR1 MNHEY and CDR2 SVGAGI. The CDR3 spans 13 residues. V gave up 2 bases and J gave up 5 bases, with 9 bases separating them. CDR3: CASSYPGAYGYTF. CDR3 sequence (DNA): TGTGCCAGCAGTTACCCAGGGGCTTATGGCTACACCTTC.

Here the CDR3 reads CASSMEYKLAADTQYF. CDR3 in DNA: TGTGCCAGTAGTATGGAGTACAAGTTAGCTGCAGATACGCAGTATTTT. The V and J genes are TRBV19 and TRBJ2-3, with no clear D. Germline lookup yields CDR1 LNHDA and CDR2 SQIVND (reference sequence). V gave up 3 bases and J gave up 4 bases, with 17 bases separating them. The CDR3 totals 16 residues.

The chain employs TRBV29-1 and TRBJ2-7, with a tentative D call TRBD2 (5 bases). Germline CDR1 is SQVTM and CDR2 is ANQGSEA. The CDR3 is 12 amino acids. Trimming shortened V by 5 bases and J by 3 bases, and 11 bases separated the two germline ends. The chain's CDR3 is CSVSYGVYEQYF. In DNA form, the CDR3 reads TGCAGCGTTTCGTACGGGGTCTACGAGCAGTACTTC.

This sequence joins TRBV18 and TRBJ2-7; D might be TRBD1 (5 bases). With 3 bases removed from V and 2 bases from J, the gap between germline ends came to 11 bases. This CDR3 has 14 amino acids. Germline V CDR1 and CDR2: KGHSH, LQKENI. The CDR3 protein is CASSPTLGAYEQYF. CDR3 coding DNA: TGTGCCAGCTCACCTACGCTAGGGGCCTACGAGCAGTACTTC.

This chain links TRBV7-2 with TRBJ2-2; TRBD2 matches 7 bases. Looked up from germline, CDR1 is SGHTA and CDR2 is FQGNSA. The CDR3 contains 15 residues. Unmatched junction bases numbered 4, after V lost 3 bases and J lost 3 bases. CDR3 DNA sequence: TGTGCCAGCAGCTTGGGAGGGGTTCACACCGGGGAGCTGTTTTTT. Translation gives CASSLGGVHTGELFF.

The chain combines TRBV7-8 with TRBJ1-2; D gene uncertain. V lost 5 bases, J lost 5 bases, and 12 bases lay in between. The CDR3 loop spans 13 amino acids. Germline V gene data show CDR1 as SGHVS and CDR2 as FQNEAQ. The CDR3 reads CASSPQEDYGYTF. As DNA, the CDR3 is TGTGCCAGCAGCCCGCAGGAGGATTATGGCTACACCTTC.

This clone was detected only once. The chain recombines TRBV6-6 with TRBJ1-2; perhaps TRBD1 as D (5 bases). V lost 6 bases and J lost 6, with 17 bases in between. From germline, CDR1 is MNHNY and CDR2 SVGAGI (reference sequence). CDR3 length: 14 residues. This CDR3 is CASSNSGRGNGYTF. CDR3 in DNA: TGTGCCAGCAGCAACTCCGGAAGGGGCAATGGCTACACCTTC.